This T cell receptor (beta chain) stems from a study of T cells after yellow fever vaccination (dated by TCRdb to between 2018 and 2021). With respect to the entire study: The SMART-Seq v4 Ultra Low Input RNA kit was used to prepare libraries from fractions with low cell numbers. Bulk PBMC replicates and cell subsets were isolated from blood drawn at multiple timepoints before and after both primary and secondary immunization. Bulk TCR alpha and beta repertoires were sequenced longitudinally to track T-cell clones before and after primary and booster YFV17D yellow fever vaccination. Two healthy male donors, one aged 18 to 30 and one aged 30 to 40 years, were included in the cohort.

Via the germline V gene, CDR1 is WSHSY and CDR2 SAAADI. V loses 4 bases of germline sequence and J loses 8 bases, and the interval between the two ends is 11 bases. The CDR3 has 12 amino acids, counting the end cysteine and phenylalanine. Only CDR3 DNA is held: 36 bases, read in frame from base 1. TCR cDNA was synthesized by 5'RACE template switching, through which a universal primer site and unique molecular identifiers were introduced. cDNA synthesis was primed from both the TCR alpha and TCR beta constant segments. Libraries were amplified in two PCR steps, with sample barcodes and sequencing adapters added in the second step. Sequencing of libraries was done on Illumina HiSeq 2500 (2x100 bp) or NovaSeq (2x150 bp). In the authors' own workflow: MIGEC handled demultiplexing of reads and collapsing into UMI consensus sequences, while MiXCR performed V(D)J alignment. Vaccine-responding clonotypes were identified with edgeR using replicate PBMC samples, with FDR below 0.01 and a log2 fold change above 5 up to day 15 being required. Each bulk clonotype received a CD4 or CD8 identity based on whether the sequenced CD4 or CD8 repertoire contained that clonotype at higher abundance. The public reads were reanalyzed by TCRdb: fastp trimming at Q25, MiXCR alignment, in-frame beta chains only. Each CDR3 protein appears once, grouped with its most common genes and DNA. TCRdb, rather than the study authors, made the V and J calls. The sample table lists 300,000 or so distinct CDR3 sequences, less than 9.5% of them with a count of one. In total, the top ten clones hold roughly 15% of the sample.

The treatment or condition tag for this specimen amounts to: live attenuated yellow fever vaccine strain. At each blood-draw timepoint, two biological replicates of bulk PBMCs were obtained. A standard Ficoll-Paque protocol was used to isolate PBMCs from peripheral blood. RNA was extracted with TriZol from bulk PBMCs, CD4 and CD8 fractions, and dextramer-positive and dextramer-negative fractions. In this sample, this clonotype turned up a few times. This clone's antigen is unknown. Base qualities are not recorded, but no much larger clone differs from it by a single base. Overall results and qualifications from the work: FACS-sorted repertoires could contain abundant contaminating clonotypes from the bulk population, so computational filtering was required. Compared with the primary T-cell response, the secondary T-cell response was weaker but faster, peaking on day 5 rather than day 15. Most clones expanded after primary vaccination (around 97% of CD4 and 88% of CD8) were re-detected after the booster, suggesting that broad memory maintenance occurred. A small fraction of clonotypes appeared in both the CD4 and CD8 compartments, likely as a result of convergent recombination. Because only two donors were included in the study, the extent to which the findings can be generalized is limited.

This sequence originates from a man younger than 35 who received the YFV17D yellow fever vaccine. The chain is assembled from TRBV10-2 and TRBJ1-1; the D segment could be TRBD1, given 5 matching bases. Source: PBMCs, taken roughly 45 days after the first yellow fever vaccination. The nucleotide sequence is TGCGCCAGCAGTGGTGAATCAGGGGAAGCTTTCTTT. Its translation is CASSGESGEAFF.